This T cell receptor beta chain was recovered during a study of T cell clonotyping in hematopoietic cell transplantation. In germline, CDR1 is WNHNN, CDR2 SYGVQD (reference sequence). The CDR3 totals 19 residues. The V end was cut by 10 bases, the J end by 3 bases, with 28 bases between. General observations from the study: Broader posttransplant TCR repertoire diversity was predicted by graft donor and pretransplant recipient Inverse Simpson Index values. Cells were unsorted, so CD4 and CD8 contributions were not separated. Recipient TCR diversity dropped after transplant; expanded clonotypes rose from day 30 to 180. Few recipient clonotypes overlapped donors; over 95% were de novo at given depth.

The data were produced by immunoSEQ multiplex PCR, yet TCRdb's version contains in-frame clones alone and is incomplete. Among approximately 75,000 clones, around 94% were seen once, and the ten largest hold under 2%. Comment on this clone: Its antigen is unknown.

This clonotype was obtained from a man aged 45-65 years in good health. Some clones in this sample may be carry-over from other donors' samples. This chain links TRBV10-1 with TRBJ1-6; D perhaps matches TRBD1 (6 bases). The sequenced material came from peripheral blood mononuclear cells. The CDR3, as DNA: TGCGCCACCAGACCTACAGGGTCATTATTTCAAGTCTATAATTCACCCCTCCACTTT. It codes for CATRPTGSLFQVYNSPLHF.